The clone carrying this TCR beta chain was found a few times. The target antigen is unknown. A junction end diverges from the germline sequence, so it may reflect a read error. The CDR3 consists of 13 residues. Looked up from germline, CDR1 is SSHAT and CDR2 is FNYEAQ (reference sequence). The sample is drawn from a study of vaccination and CD4 T cells after COVID-19. Study context: Collection of post-vaccine samples followed dose two by a median around 70 days, spanning a range of 14 to 241.

The Oncomine TCR Beta short-read assay generated sequence data from the DNA of cultured CD4+ T cells. TCRdb reprocessed the PCR reads via MiXCR and lists one record per CDR3 protein. The sample shows about 12,000 distinct CDR3 sequences, about 61% of them seen only once. Indicated treatment: approximately nine-day PBMC culture with coronavirus spike peptide pools or control peptides (ViraFEST assay). Expanded clonotypes were found by TCR sequencing after peptide-pool stimulation (ViraFEST). Material: CD4+ T cells from blood, cultured in vitro. The TCR originated in a human donor who had recovered from COVID-19. J is TRBJ2-3 and V is TRBV7-7, with D possibly being TRBD1 (6 bases). The CDR3 reads CASSLDSSDTQYF. The CDR3 DNA reads as TGTGCTAGCAGCTTGGACAGTTCAGATACGCAGTATTTT.